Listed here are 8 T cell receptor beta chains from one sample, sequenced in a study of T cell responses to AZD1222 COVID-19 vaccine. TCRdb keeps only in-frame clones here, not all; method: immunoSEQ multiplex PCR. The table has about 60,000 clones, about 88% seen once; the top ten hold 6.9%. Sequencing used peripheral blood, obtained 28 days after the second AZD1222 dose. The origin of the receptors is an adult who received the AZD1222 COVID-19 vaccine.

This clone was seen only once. The CDR3 spells CASSSIAGGVNEQFF. CDR3 DNA sequence: TGTGCCAGCAGTTCTATAGCGGGGGGGGTCAATGAGCAGTTCTTC. This chain links TRBV27 with TRBJ2-1, with 11 bases matching TRBD2. J gave up 6 bases and V 4 bases, and 5 bases lay outside the gene matches. This CDR3 comprises 15 residues. Germline V lookup: CDR1 MNHEY, CDR2 SMNVEV (reference sequence).

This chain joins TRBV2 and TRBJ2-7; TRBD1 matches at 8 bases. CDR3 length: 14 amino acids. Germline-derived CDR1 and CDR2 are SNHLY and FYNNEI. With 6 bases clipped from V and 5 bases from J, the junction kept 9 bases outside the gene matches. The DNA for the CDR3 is TGTGCCAGCAGGGGACAGGTGGTTTCAAACGAGCAGTACTTC. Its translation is CASRGQVVSNEQYF.

The CDR3 sequence is CASSEGGGTKVYGYTF. Here the CDR3 DNA reads TGTGCCAGCAGTGAAGGGGGAGGGACTAAGGTCTATGGCTACACCTTC. The genes are TRBV2 and TRBJ1-2, with a weak D call TRBD1 (5 bases). Germline CDR1 and CDR2: SNHLY and FYNNEI. The length of the CDR3 is 16 residues. Trimming removed 1 base from V and 4 bases from J, with 16 bases in between.

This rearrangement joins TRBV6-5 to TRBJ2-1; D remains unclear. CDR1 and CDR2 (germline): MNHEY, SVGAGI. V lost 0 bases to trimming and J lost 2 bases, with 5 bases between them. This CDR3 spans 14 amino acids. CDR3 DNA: TGTGCCAGCAGTTACTCCGGACCCTACAATGAGCAGTTCTTC. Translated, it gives CASSYSGPYNEQFF.

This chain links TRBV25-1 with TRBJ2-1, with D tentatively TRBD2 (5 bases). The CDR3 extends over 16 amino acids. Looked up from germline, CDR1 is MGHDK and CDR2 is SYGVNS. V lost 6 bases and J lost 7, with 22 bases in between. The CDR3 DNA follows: TGTGCCAGCAGGAGGGCCTATCCCACTACGAGGAATGAGCAGTTCTTC. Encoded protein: CASRRAYPTTRNEQFF.

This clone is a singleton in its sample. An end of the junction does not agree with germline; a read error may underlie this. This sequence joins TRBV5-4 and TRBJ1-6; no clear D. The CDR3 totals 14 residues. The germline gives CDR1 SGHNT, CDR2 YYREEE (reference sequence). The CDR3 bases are TGCCTCGTGAGGTGGAGCTCCTATAATTCACCCCTCCACTTT. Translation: CLVRWSSYNSPLHF.

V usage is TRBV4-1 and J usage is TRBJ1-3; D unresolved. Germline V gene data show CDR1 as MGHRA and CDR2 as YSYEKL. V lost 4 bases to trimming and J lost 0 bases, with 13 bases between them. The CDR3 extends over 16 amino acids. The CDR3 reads CASSPLGRTSGNTIYF. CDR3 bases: TGCGCCAGCAGCCCCCTCGGGAGAACCTCTGGAAACACCATATATTTT.

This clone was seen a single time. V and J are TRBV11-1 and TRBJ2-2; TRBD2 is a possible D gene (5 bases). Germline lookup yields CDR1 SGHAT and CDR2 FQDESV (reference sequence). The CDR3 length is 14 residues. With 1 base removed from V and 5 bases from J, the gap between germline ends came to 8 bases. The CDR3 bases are TGTGCCAGCAGCTTAGTTAGAGGGACCGGGGAGCTGTTTTTT. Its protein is CASSLVRGTGELFF.